The 2 T cell receptor beta chains in this list originate from one sample, sequenced in a study of prognosis after radiotherapy for stage I lung cancer. Researchers used two-round multiplex PCR to amplify TCR beta CDR3 starting from genomic DNA. The use of primers specific to each TRBV and TRBJ gene characterized first-round PCR. From the multiplex PCR reads, TCRdb called clonotypes with MiXCR, one entry per CDR3 protein. This table holds tens of thousands of distinct CDR3 sequences, about a third found once. Source: PBMCs, taken before or after stereotactic body radiation therapy (not recorded which). The source of these receptors is a donor over 45 with non-small cell lung cancer.

This clonotype came up once. The chain carries TRBV6-1 and TRBJ2-5; 9 bases align to TRBD2. Trimming took 7 bases from V and 2 from J; bases not matched to a gene: 26. Germline V gene lookup returns CDR1 MNHNS and CDR2 SASEGT. This CDR3 has 21 amino acids. The CDR3 region has the DNA TGTGCCAGCATATTTCTCGATCGGGTGTTAGGTTCTAGCGGGATACAAGAGACCCAGTACTTC. Amino acids: CASIFLDRVLGSSGIQETQYF.

Points on this clonotype: It is likely a read error: a sequence one base away is far more abundant. The rearrangement joins TRBV6-2 or TRBV6-3 to TRBJ1-2; maybe TRBD1 (5 bases). Germline assignment: CDR1 MNHEY and CDR2 SVGEGT. The V end lost 7 bases, the J end lost 7 bases, and 19 bases lay between the germline ends. The CDR3 covers 14 residues. This chain's CDR3 is CASIPGTESTGYTF. DNA for the CDR3: TGTGCCAGCATCCCCGGGACGGAAAGCACTGGCTACACCTTC.